These 7 T cell receptor beta chains share one sample of origin, sequenced in a study of technical replicates of blood from several donors. The assay was immunoSEQ multiplex PCR, and TCRdb's table has in-frame clones only and misses some. Altogether some 99,000 clones are present, approximately 95% being singletons, with the ten largest covering 0.2% to 0.25%. Material for sequencing was T cells isolated from PBMCs. The origin of the receptors is a human donor in good health.

V and J are TRBV28 and TRBJ2-2, with 7 bases fitting TRBD2. The CDR3 runs to 15 residues. V lost 3 bases and J lost 4; bases outside the gene matches: 5. The germline V gene has CDR1 MDHEN and CDR2 SYDVKM. CDR3 loop: CASSLQRDATGELFF. The CDR3 DNA reads as TGTGCCAGCAGTTTGCAGCGGGATGCCACCGGGGAGCTGTTTTTT.

As concerns this clone: An end of the junction differs from the germline gene, which may be a read error. J is TRBJ1-2 and V is TRBV5-1, with 10 positions matching TRBD1. Germline-derived CDR1 and CDR2 are SGHRS and YFSETQ. There are 15 residues in the CDR3. CDR3 DNA: TGCGCCAGCAGCAGTGGGGACAGGGGTAACGATGGCTACACCTTC. This encodes CASSSGDRGNDGYTF. Full variable domain (missing parts from reference TRBV5-1 and TRBJ1-2): KAGVTQTPRYLIKTRGQQVTLSCSPISGHRSVSWYQQTPGQGLQFLFEYFSETQRNKGNFPGRFSGRQFSNSRSEMNVSTLELGDSALYLCASSSGDRGNDGYTFGSGTRLTVV.

The chain joins TRBV11-2 to TRBJ1-2, with D perhaps matching TRBD1 (6 bases). This CDR3 comprises 17 residues. V shed 1 base and J shed 6 bases, with 21 bases lying between them. Germline V gene data show CDR1 as SGHAT and CDR2 as FQNNGV. DNA of the CDR3: TGTGCCAGCAGCTTAGGACGGGGGGGGCCAGGGAGGAATGGCTACACCTTC. Protein sequence: CASSLGRGGPGRNGYTF.

The chain is built from TRBV12-2 and TRBJ2-2; no check of the table's D call, TRBD1, against the DNA was made. TRBV12-2 is deemed a pseudogene. The CDR3 sequence is 17 residues long. The CDR3 region has the DNA TGTGCAAGTCGCTTAGCGGTTACAGGGGGAAACACCGGGGAGCTGTTTTTT. Its protein is CASRLAVTGGNTGELFF.

The gene calls are TRBV4-1 and TRBJ1-5; D gene ambiguous. Germline CDR1 is MGHRA and CDR2 is YSYEKL. V was clipped by 0 bases and J by 6 bases, with 9 bases between them. This CDR3 region has 14 residues. The CDR3 region is CASSQERVGQPQHF. CDR3 sequence (DNA): TGCGCCAGCAGCCAAGAGAGGGTCGGTCAGCCCCAGCATTTT.

The V gene is TRBV6-5, the J gene TRBJ2-1; D is possibly TRBD2 (6 bases). CDR1 MNHEY and CDR2 SVGAGI come from the germline V gene. V was shortened by 6 bases and J by 15 bases, with 21 bases between the two germline ends. The CDR3 consists of 13 residues. CDR3 sequence (DNA): TGTGCCAGCAGCCCTTATGGGGGAGGATTGTCGTTCTTC. It specifies CASSPYGGGLSFF.

This clone has only one observation. This chain uses TRBV11-2 with TRBJ2-7; 8 nucleotides match TRBD1. This CDR3 has 14 residues. V was clipped by 4 bases and J by 3 bases; unmatched bases: 5. Germline-derived CDR1 and CDR2 are SGHAT and FQNNGV. The CDR3 reads CASSSGTGDYEQYF. CDR3 DNA sequence: TGTGCCAGCAGCTCCGGGACAGGAGACTACGAGCAGTACTTC.